A selection of T cell receptor beta chains follows, all from one sample in a study of neurological immune-mediated disorders. TCRdb redid the calling of the 5' RACE reads with MiXCR, one entry per CDR3 protein. The sample shows about 25,000 distinct CDR3 sequences, about 3% of them seen only once. What was sequenced was PBMCs. These receptors all come from a woman aged 30 to 39 with multiple sclerosis. Each CDR3 is given with its conserved first and last residue. The D gene is left open where the match is weak. Not all rows give a size; the values are once, few, many and, for expanded clones, a class.

J gene,clone size,D gene,V gene,CDR3 protein,CDR3 DNA
TRBJ1-2,many,TRBD1,TRBV6-2/TRBV6-3,CASTQGQNYGYTF,TGTGCCAGCACCCAGGGACAGAACTATGGCTACACCTTC
TRBJ1-3,many,-,TRBV28,CASSPPRGPLYF,TGTGCCAGCAGCCCCCCCCGCGGACCCTTGTATTTT
TRBJ2-7,many,TRBD2,TRBV28,CASSLPGLAIHEQYF,TGTGCCAGCAGTCTCCCGGGACTAGCAATCCACGAGCAGTACTTC
TRBJ1-6,-,-,TRBV5-1,CASSKGNTGDRNSPLHF,TGCGCCAGCAGCAAAGGGAATACTGGGGACCGCAATTCACCCCTCCACTTT
TRBJ1-6,many,TRBD1,TRBV28,CASSPLGQVYNSPLHF,TGTGCCAGCAGTCCGCTGGGACAGGTTTATAATTCACCCCTCCACTTT
TRBJ1-2,many,-,TRBV18,CASSPRVGGYTF,TGTGCCAGCTCACCACGGGTGGGTGGCTACACCTTC
TRBJ2-5,few,TRBD2,TRBV18,CASSPQRGTLQETQYF,TGTGCCAGCTCACCACAGCGGGGAACACTCCAAGAGACCCAGTACTTC
TRBJ2-1,many,TRBD2,TRBV24-1,CATSSAAGGYNEQFF,TGTGCCACCAGTTCGGCAGCGGGGGGTTACAATGAGCAGTTCTTC
TRBJ2-1,many,TRBD2,TRBV12-3/TRBV12-4,CASSASGGYEQFF,TGTGCCAGCAGTGCTAGCGGGGGGTATGAGCAGTTCTTC
TRBJ2-7,many,-,TRBV20-1,CSARKVRGLYEQYF,TGCAGTGCTAGAAAAGTCAGGGGACTCTACGAGCAGTACTTC
TRBJ2-1,many,-,TRBV20-1,CSASDTYNEQFF,TGCAGTGCCTCAGACACTTACAATGAGCAGTTCTTC
TRBJ2-7,many,-,TRBV28,CASRPGHWSREQYF,TGTGCCAGCAGACCGGGACATTGGAGTCGGGAGCAGTACTTC
TRBJ2-4,many,TRBD1,TRBV6-5,CASRSEGAGEKNIQYF,TGTGCCAGCAGGAGCGAGGGGGCTGGAGAGAAAAACATTCAGTACTTC
TRBJ2-1,many,-,TRBV20-1,CSARAGSSSYNEQFF,TGCAGTGCTAGAGCAGGAAGCAGCTCCTACAATGAGCAGTTCTTC
TRBJ1-1,many,-,TRBV29-1,CSASGGNTEAFF,TGCAGCGCCTCGGGTGGGAACACTGAAGCTTTCTTT
TRBJ2-3,many,TRBD2,TRBV20-1,CSAIPPGGWVSDTQYF,TGCAGTGCTATACCCCCGGGGGGATGGGTGTCAGATACGCAGTATTTT
TRBJ2-1,many,-,TRBV9,CASSVARGNNYNEQFF,TGTGCCAGCAGCGTAGCTAGGGGCAACAACTACAATGAGCAGTTCTTC
TRBJ1-5,many,-,TRBV28,CASSPWTELGHSNQPQHF,TGTGCCAGCAGTCCCTGGACGGAACTAGGCCATAGCAATCAGCCCCAGCATTTT
TRBJ2-4,many,-,TRBV5-1,CASSLGGSNIQYF,TGCGCCAGCAGCTTGGGTGGATCCAACATTCAGTACTTC
TRBJ2-7,many,-,TRBV12-3/TRBV12-4,CASSRWPYEQYF,TGTGCCAGCAGCAGGTGGCCCTACGAGCAGTACTTC
TRBJ1-4,many,-,TRBV20-1,CSARGPGRNEKLFF,TGCAGTGCTCGAGGGCCAGGGAGGAATGAAAAACTGTTTTTT
TRBJ1-5,few,-,TRBV6-2/TRBV6-3,CASRARMGGQPQNF,TGTGCCAGCAGAGCTCGGATGGGAGGGCAGCCCCAGAATTTT
TRBJ1-5,many,-,TRBV15,CATSRDKKYSNQPQNF,TGTGCCACCAGCAGAGATAAAAAGTATAGCAATCAGCCCCAGAATTTT
TRBJ2-7,many,-,TRBV27,CASSLSGGEQYF,TGTGCCAGCAGTTTATCAGGGGGCGAGCAGTACTTC
TRBJ2-3,many,-,TRBV7-2,CASSPPVGVTDTQYF,TGTGCCAGCAGCCCCCCGGTTGGGGTCACAGATACGCAGTATTTT
TRBJ2-1,many,TRBD2,TRBV20-1,CSASGGASYNEQFF,TGCAGTGCTAGCGGGGGGGCCTCCTACAATGAGCAGTTCTTC
TRBJ1-2,many,TRBD1,TRBV5-1,CASSRDRDSGYGYTF,TGCGCCAGCAGCCGGGACAGGGATTCGGGGTATGGCTACACCTTC
TRBJ2-7,many,TRBD2,TRBV5-1,CASTSSGRSYEQYF,TGCGCCAGCACCTCTAGCGGGAGGTCCTACGAGCAGTACTTC
TRBJ1-6,many,-,TRBV27,CASSPTGPNSPLNF,TGTGCCAGCAGCCCCACCGGGCCAAATTCACCCCTCAACTTT
TRBJ2-1,medium-sized,-,TRBV28,CASSLASRYNEQFF,TGTGCCAGCAGTTTGGCCAGCCGCTACAATGAGCAGTTCTTC
TRBJ2-1,many,-,TRBV5-1,CASRPQGTYRNEQFF,TGCGCCAGCAGACCGCAGGGCACCTACCGTAATGAGCAGTTCTTC
TRBJ2-3,many,-,TRBV4-2,CASSQEHYSTDTQYF,TGTGCCAGCAGCCAAGAGCACTATAGCACAGATACGCAGTATTTT
TRBJ2-1,many,-,TRBV5-1,CASSWGGRPDEQFF,TGCGCCAGCAGCTGGGGAGGTAGACCGGATGAGCAGTTCTTC
TRBJ2-1,many,-,TRBV19,CASRGRAGLDEQFF,TGTGCCAGTAGGGGAAGAGCGGGTTTGGATGAGCAGTTCTTC
TRBJ2-2,-,-,TRBV20-1,CSARDSGGVVGELFF,TGCAGTGCTAGAGATAGCGGCGGGGTGGTCGGGGAGCTGTTTTTT
TRBJ1-5,many,-,TRBV7-8,CASSLGRDYQPQHF,TGTGCCAGCAGCTTAGGACGGGACTATCAGCCCCAGCATTTT
TRBJ2-7,many,-,TRBV10-3,CAISQVDSYEQYF,TGTGCCATCAGTCAGGTTGATTCCTACGAGCAGTACTTC
TRBJ2-1,many,-,TRBV12-3/TRBV12-4,CASSFVSGHGFF,TGTGCCAGCAGTTTCGTGTCGGGACATGGGTTCTTC
TRBJ2-3,many,-,TRBV12-3/TRBV12-4,CASSRQRHTDTQYF,TGTGCCAGCAGCCGCCAGCGGCACACAGATACGCAGTATTTT
TRBJ1-5,many,-,TRBV10-3,CAISEGGEPNQPQHF,TGTGCCATCAGTGAAGGGGGGGAACCCAATCAGCCCCAGCATTTT
TRBJ2-7,many,-,TRBV7-9,CASSSRGASASYEQYF,TGTGCCAGCAGCTCCCGAGGAGCTAGCGCAAGCTACGAGCAGTACTTC
TRBJ2-1,many,TRBD2,TRBV11-2,CASSLGSGRNNEQFF,TGTGCCAGCAGCTTAGGTAGCGGGAGGAACAATGAGCAGTTCTTC
TRBJ2-3,many,TRBD2,TRBV20-1,CSAFSPGLAEDTQYF,TGCAGTGCTTTCTCACCGGGACTAGCGGAAGATACGCAGTATTTT
TRBJ2-3,many,-,TRBV7-2,CASSHRTPLNTQYF,TGTGCCAGCAGCCACAGGACCCCCCTGAATACGCAGTATTTT
TRBJ1-6,few,-,TRBV10-3,CAIRAGDNSPLHF,TGTGCCATCAGGGCGGGGGATAATTCACCCCTCCACTTT
TRBJ1-5,many,-,TRBV29-1,CSARTGLNQPQHF,TGCAGCGCCCGGACGGGGCTCAATCAGCCCCAGCATTTT
TRBJ2-3,many,-,TRBV27,CASSPQGPFSDTQYF,TGTGCCAGCAGTCCCCAGGGGCCCTTCTCAGATACGCAGTATTTT
TRBJ2-3,many,-,TRBV20-1,CSARGWREGTDTQYF,TGCAGTGCTAGGGGGTGGCGGGAAGGCACAGATACGCAGTATTTT
TRBJ2-7,many,-,TRBV7-2,CASSRGASYEQYF,TGTGCCAGCAGCCGTGGGGCCTCCTACGAGCAGTACTTC
TRBJ1-5,many,-,TRBV4-1,CASSQDRGINNQPQNF,TGCGCCAGCAGCCAAGATCGGGGTATAAACAATCAGCCCCAGAATTTT
TRBJ2-5,many,-,TRBV20-1,CSAFRSGRPETQYF,TGCAGTGCTTTTCGATCAGGCAGGCCAGAGACCCAGTACTTC
TRBJ1-1,many,-,TRBV7-2,CASSLDDVHEAFF,TGTGCCAGCAGCTTAGACGACGTTCATGAAGCTTTCTTT
TRBJ2-3,many,TRBD2,TRBV7-2,CASSQLAGFTDTQYF,TGTGCCAGCAGCCAACTAGCGGGATTCACAGATACGCAGTATTTT
TRBJ2-7,-,-,TRBV18,CASSPGSGYEQYF,TGTGCCAGCTCACCCGGGAGCGGCTACGAGCAGTACTTC
TRBJ2-7,medium-sized,TRBD1,TRBV20-1,CSANNPTGGYEQYF,TGCAGTGCTAATAACCCGACAGGGGGCTACGAGCAGTACTTC